Shown below are 18 T cell receptor beta chains from a single sample sequenced in a study of blood T cell repertoires in COVID-19. Generated by immunoSEQ multiplex PCR, the TCRdb table keeps only in-frame clones and is missing some. The data hold 180,000 or so clones, with more than 75% observed a single time. The sample consisted of PBMCs or T cells enriched from blood (not recorded which). The receptor set was obtained from a man aged 55 to 70 who had been exposed to COVID-19.

The rearrangement uses TRBV7-2 and TRBJ2-4; D possibly corresponds to TRBD1 (5 bases). CDR3 length: 14 residues. V was cut by 5 bases and J by 1 base, with 9 bases left in between. The germline V gene encodes CDR1 SGHTA and CDR2 FQGNSA. This CDR3 reads CASSRGMAKNIQYF. In nucleotides, the CDR3 is TGTGCCAGCAGCAGGGGTATGGCCAAAAACATTCAGTACTTC.

The V and J genes are TRBV27 and TRBJ2-1; TRBD2 aligns across 16 bases. V lost 8 bases, J lost 6 bases, and 19 bases stayed unmatched. The CDR3 runs 20 residues. In germline, CDR1 is MNHEY, CDR2 SMNVEV (reference sequence). The CDR3 sequence: CASFLRPGLAGGPGANEQFF. CDR3 DNA: TGTGCCAGCTTTTTAAGACCGGGACTAGCGGGAGGGCCGGGGGCCAATGAGCAGTTCTTC.

This clone was observed at least ten times. The chain joins TRBV6-1 to TRBJ2-2; D is perhaps TRBD2 (6 bases). Trimming left V 7 bases short and J 6 bases short, with 9 bases between. The CDR3 totals 12 residues. Germline lookup yields CDR1 MNHNS and CDR2 SASEGT. CDR3 protein: CASTPGAGELFF. For the CDR3, the DNA is TGTGCCAGCACCCCGGGGGCCGGGGAGCTGTTTTTT.

This chain connects TRBV19 to TRBJ1-1; possible D gene TRBD1, 5 bases. V shed 7 bases and J shed 4 bases, with 19 bases lying between them. This CDR3 is 15 amino acids long. CDR1 is LNHDA, CDR2 SQIVND, per germline (reference sequence). In DNA form, the CDR3 reads TGTGCCAGTAAAGGGGCCGGGTTTAATATCACTGAAGCTTTCTTT. As protein: CASKGAGFNITEAFF.

The table lists this clone with many counts. This rearrangement joins TRBV14 to TRBJ1-6, with 7 positions matching TRBD1. Trimming took 0 bases from V and 10 from J; bases not matched to a gene: 6. CDR1 SGHDN and CDR2 FVKESK come from the germline V gene. The CDR3 consists of 15 residues. CDR3 protein: CASSQDPTGTSPLHF. The CDR3 nucleotides read TGTGCCAGCAGCCAAGACCCGACAGGGACCTCACCCCTCCACTTT.

This chain links TRBV6-6 with TRBJ1-5; TRBD1 matches at 12 bases. V lost 5 bases to trimming and J lost 9 bases; unmatched junction nucleotides: 5. This CDR3 region has 14 residues. CDR1 is MNHNY, CDR2 SVGAGI, per germline (reference sequence). CDR3 sequence reads: CASSGGQGARPQHF. The CDR3, as DNA: TGTGCCAGCAGTGGGGGACAGGGGGCGAGGCCCCAGCATTTT.

The V and J genes are TRBV27 and TRBJ2-1, with 15 bases matching TRBD2. CDR3 size: 20 residues. J gave up 2 bases and V 4 bases, and 12 bases lay outside the gene matches. Germline assignment: CDR1 MNHEY and CDR2 SMNVEV (reference sequence). Here the CDR3 reads CASSSSAGLAGGVAYNEQFF. As DNA, the CDR3 is TGTGCCAGCAGTTCATCCGCGGGACTAGCGGGAGGAGTGGCCTACAATGAGCAGTTCTTC.

This clone was seen only a few times. The chain has TRBV18 and TRBJ2-5, with TRBD1 as a possible D gene (7 bases). Germline-derived CDR1 and CDR2 are KGHSH and LQKENI. This CDR3 region has 18 residues. V lost 2 bases to trimming and J lost 5 bases, with 24 bases between them. The CDR3 DNA reads as TGTGCCAGCTCACCAGGGAGAAGAGGGGGCCCCGCGGGGGAGACCCAGTACTTC. Amino acid sequence: CASSPGRRGGPAGETQYF.

The CDR3, as DNA: TGTGCCAGTCGGGGACATCTTAGGGCTGAAGCTTTCTTT. As protein: CASRGHLRAEAFF. The chain employs TRBV3-1 (or the pseudogene TRBV3-2) and TRBJ1-1; D might be TRBD1 (6 bases). Germline V CDR1 and CDR2: LGHDT, YNNKEL (reference sequence). CDR3 length equals 13 residues. The V and J ends lost 9 bases and 6 bases respectively, with 17 bases between them.

The chain combines TRBV6-5 with TRBJ1-1; 7 bases are a match to TRBD1. CDR1 and CDR2 (germline): MNHEY, SVGAGI. The V segment lost 7 bases and the J segment 10 bases; nucleotides outside the gene matches: 9. This CDR3 comprises 12 residues. This CDR3 reads CASIQGNLRAFF. The CDR3 nucleotides are TGTGCCAGCATACAGGGGAACCTGAGAGCTTTCTTT.

This rearrangement joins TRBV9 to TRBJ2-7; 8 bases fit TRBD2. The CDR3 totals 13 residues. Germline V CDR1 and CDR2: SGDLS, YYNGEE. Trimming at V came to 5 bases and at J to 0 bases, leaving 1 base not matched to a gene. The CDR3 sequence is CASSSGTSYEQYF. CDR3 nucleotides: TGTGCCAGCAGTAGCGGGACCTCCTACGAGCAGTACTTC.

The rearrangement joins TRBV5-1 to TRBJ1-3; the D gene is possibly TRBD1 (5 bases). This CDR3 has 12 amino acids. V lost 2 bases, J lost 14 bases, and 14 bases lay in between. The germline V gene has CDR1 SGHRS and CDR2 YFSETQ. DNA of the CDR3: TGCGCCAGCAGCTTTGTTGGGGACTTGTTATATTTT. Its protein product is CASSFVGDLLYF.

The V gene is TRBV27, the J gene TRBJ1-1; D gene unclear. The CDR3 spans 14 residues. Trimming took 2 bases from V and 1 from J, leaving 8 bases between them. Germline values: CDR1 MNHEY, CDR2 SMNVEV (reference sequence). The CDR3 DNA reads TGTGCCAGCAGTTTAGTACAGCAGAACACTGAAGCTTTCTTT. Residues: CASSLVQQNTEAFF.

The V and J genes are TRBV7-2 and TRBJ2-5; TRBD2 matches 13 bases. Trimming removed 5 bases from V and 2 bases from J; junction bases left unmatched: 8. CDR3 size: 17 residues. Per germline, CDR1 SGHTA and CDR2 FQGNSA. DNA of the CDR3: TGTGCCAGCAGCGGACTGGGACTAGCGGGAATTCAAGAGACCCAGTACTTC. This codes for CASSGLGLAGIQETQYF. The full variable domain, completed using reference TRBV7-2 and TRBJ2-5, is GAGVSQSPSNKVTEKGKDVELRCDPISGHTALYWYRQSLGQGLEFLIYFQGNSAPDKSGLPSDRFSAERTGGSVSTLTIQRTQQEDSAVYLCASSGLGLAGIQETQYFGPGTRLLVL.

CDR3 sequence: CASRERDTEAFF. CDR3 nucleotide sequence: TGTGCCAGCAGAGAAAGAGACACTGAAGCTTTCTTT. The chain has TRBV5-4 and TRBJ1-1; D is uncertain. V shed 5 bases and J shed 3 bases, with 8 bases lying between them. CDR3 length: 12 amino acids. Per the germline V gene, CDR1 is SGHNT and CDR2 is YYREEE (reference sequence).

The J gene is TRBJ2-5, the V gene TRBV9; TRBD2 matches at 8 bases. The CDR3 loop spans 16 amino acids. J gave up 5 bases and V 0 bases, and 9 bases lay outside the gene matches. Looked up from germline, CDR1 is SGDLS and CDR2 is YYNGEE. In DNA, the CDR3 is TGTGCCAGCAGCGTAGCGGGAGGGATTACAGGGGAGACCCAGTACTTC. Its protein is CASSVAGGITGETQYF.

This chain connects TRBV9 to TRBJ2-1; 8 bases line up with TRBD2. The CDR3 has 12 residues. Germline CDR1 is SGDLS and CDR2 is YYNGEE. The CDR3 sequence: CTGSGRYNEQFF. The CDR3 DNA sequence: TGTACAGGGAGCGGGAGATACAATGAGCAGTTCTTC. Full variable domain (rest looked up from reference TRBV9 and TRBJ2-1): DSGVTQTPKHLITATGQRVTLRCSPRSGDLSVYWYQQSLDQGLQFLIQYYNGEERAKGNILERFSAQQFPDLHSELNLSSLELGDSALYFCTGSGRYNEQFFGPGTRLTVL.

This clone appeared a single time. The chain recombines TRBV9 with TRBJ2-2; D is unresolved. V shed 0 bases and J shed 1 base, with 10 bases lying between them. CDR3 size: 16 residues. CDR1 and CDR2 from the germline V gene are SGDLS and YYNGEE. The CDR3 DNA reads TGTGCCAGCAGCGTAGCGACGGGTTGGAACACCGGGGAGCTGTTTTTT. Its translation is CASSVATGWNTGELFF. Complete variable domain (other parts from reference TRBV9 and TRBJ2-2): DSGVTQTPKHLITATGQRVTLRCSPRSGDLSVYWYQQSLDQGLQFLIQYYNGEERAKGNILERFSAQQFPDLHSELNLSSLELGDSALYFCASSVATGWNTGELFFGEGSRLTVL.